This T cell receptor beta chain appears in the sequencing data of a study of shared clonotypes between healthy human individuals (dated by TCRdb to about 2020). Looking at the study overall: Three men and a couple of women, aged 18 to 49 years, made up the cohort. Per donor, three plates each were used for CD4 naive and CD4 memory, two for CD8 naive, and one for CD8 memory. Blood TCR repertoires of five healthy adults were deeply sequenced to estimate repertoire size and the extent of clonotype sharing between individuals. To increase sequencing depth and limit assay-specific biases, TCR repertoire library preparation and sequencing were carried out by different laboratories using diverse techniques. Leukapheresis yielded between about 0.8 and 9.5 billion PBMCs per donor.

What the research found in general, with its limitations: The small number of donors limited the genetic and exposure-history diversity represented. Naive subsets generally had larger estimated clonotype richness than memory subsets did. Higher generation probabilities were observed for clonotypes shared by all four sorted-subset donors than for non-shared clonotypes. When four donors were compared, the shared fraction of clonotypes was around 5.1% for naive CD4, around 3.6% for naive CD8, 2.3% for memory CD4, and 0.4% for memory CD8. Pairwise subsampling indicated that sequencing depth was expected to affect the degree of clonotype sharing among donors. Rarefaction of sorted-subset datasets indicated incomplete sequencing despite the large sequencing depth. Sampling was limited to blood, and TCR repertoires in tissue likely differ from TCR repertoires in blood.

The donors were healthy, HIV-negative adults who had no recently reported acute infections or vaccinations. Every donor was a Caucasian adult residing in Nashville, Tennessee, USA. CD4+ T cells were enriched by magnetic negative selection, after which naive cells were positively selected on CD45RA and the negative fraction was taken as the memory subset. After blood collection by leukapheresis, PBMCs were isolated using Ficoll-Histopaque density gradient centrifugation and then cryopreserved in the vapor phase of liquid nitrogen. Analytical flow cytometry was used to check the purity and quantity of each magnetically sorted T cell population. Genomic DNA was isolated from each sorted fraction and quantified by UV absorbance on a Nanodrop 2000c. After removal of 4 bases from V and 0 bases from J, the junction retains 5 bases not matched to a gene. Sequences KGHSH (CDR1) and LQKENI (CDR2) are obtained from the germline V gene. There are 16 amino acids in the CDR3, from cysteine to phenylalanine inclusive. Just CDR3 DNA is preserved here, 48 bases in frame from base 1.

Using the deep immunoSEQ assay, TCR CDR3 regions were amplified from genomic DNA by multiplex PCR. Extracted genomic DNA from each cell subset was distributed evenly across all wells of several immunoSEQ 96-well plates, and each plate was treated as a replicate. For sorted subsets, approximately 190 ng genomic DNA, equal to about 30,000 T cell genomes, was loaded into each replicate PCR. Purified libraries were quantified with a Qubit 3.0 fluorometer, sized on a Bioanalyzer 2100, and re-quantified with the KAPA Library Quantification kit. Each immunoSEQ 96-well plate was sequenced on its own single-read 150-cycle Illumina NextSeq 550 flow cell. Per the authors' processing: Because the immunoSEQ output included only junctional sequences and no quality scores, the filtering could not be the same as the filtering used for full-length reads. To assign V/J genes and CDR3, sequences were annotated against IMGT germline references using PyIR, a Python wrapper for IgBLAST v1.9. Reads were filtered out if the reads had weak V/J assignments (E-value above 1e-6), no CDR3, stop codons, out-of-frame junctions, or ambiguous translated residues. V3J clonotypes were defined as sequences sharing an identical inferred V gene, J gene, and CDR3 amino acid sequence. Percentage overlap between repertoires was calculated by dividing the number of shared unique clonotypes by the size of the smaller repertoire. Richness of each repertoire was evaluated using RTK rarefaction, the Chao1 estimator, and Recon v2.1 estimates of unobserved clonotypes. Generation probabilities were computed with OLGA for all TCRbeta clonotypes obtained by the gDNA method from four donors. The table was pulled from immuneACCESS by TCRdb, which kept in-frame rearrangements only. Such tables lose some clones; where checked, under half of the loss comes from unresolved V genes, and the rest has no known cause. The DNA was the basis for D and trimming; V, J and clone size are from that table. The sample yields under 2.5 million clones; around 93% were counted once. The ten largest clonotypes hold approximately 0.41% of the sample.

As to this clone: Its target antigen remains unknown. Qualities for individual bases were not recorded, and no much larger clone is one base off.

This receptor chain uses TRBV18 and TRBJ2-3; 9 junctional bases match TRBD2. The sequencing input was naive CD4+ T cells from PBMCs. The cell subset or site tag for this specimen amounts to: CD45RA+ positively selected. The sequence was collected from a young man in good health. Some clones in this sample may be carry-over from other donors' samples. Here is the DNA: TGTGCCAGCTCACAGACTAGCGGAAGTAGCACAGATACGCAGTATTTT. Translated, this gives CASSQTSGSSTDTQYF.